The TCR beta chain under discussion was sequenced for a study of blood T cell repertoires in COVID-19. Whole-study context: Material from acute and convalescent COVID-19 was sourced from the United States, Italy and Spain.

V dropped 6 bases and J dropped 9 bases, with 20 bases sitting between them. The CDR3 length is 14 residues. Germline loops: CDR1 MDHEN, CDR2 SYDVKM. Authors' methods: Reference gene primer amplification gave nucleated cell count estimates. Only in-frame clones appear in the TCRdb table, and some are missing; sequencing was by immunoSEQ multiplex PCR. V and J calls and clone size follow that table, whereas D and trimming were derived from the DNA. In the table there are some 250,000 clones, 81% of which are singletons. Seattle patient enrollment occurred during active infection, with longitudinal follow-up thereafter.

The V and J genes are TRBV28 and TRBJ1-1, with D hard to call. The source of this sequence is a woman aged 80 or over with COVID-19, enrolled during active disease. The sequenced sample was peripheral blood. CDR3 amino acids: CASSNSKAGGKAFF. The CDR3, as DNA: TGTGCCAGCAGCAACAGTAAAGCGGGAGGAAAAGCTTTCTTT. Filled out from reference TRBV28 and TRBJ1-1, the complete variable domain reads DVKVTQSSRYLVKRTGEKVFLECVQDMDHENMFWYRQDPGLGLRLIYFSYDVKMKEKGDIPEGYSVSREKKERFSLILESASTNQTSMYLCASSNSKAGGKAFFGQGTRLTVV.